This T cell receptor (beta chain) appears in the sequencing data of a study of shared clonotypes between healthy human individuals. The overall study: There were three CD4 naive, three CD4 memory, two CD8 naive and one CD8 memory plates per donor. Findings and caveats of the study: With several donors compared, 4% to 5.5% of naive CD4 clonotypes were shared. The generation probabilities recorded for non-shared clonotypes fell below those of clonotypes shared by all four donors.

Profiled with immunoSEQ multiplex PCR; TCRdb holds only in-frame clones, not every one. Altogether about 1.5 million clones are present, approximately 97% being singletons, with the ten largest covering about 1.2%. J gave up 5 bases and V 1 base, and 3 bases lay outside the gene matches. CDR1 and CDR2 from the germline V gene are KGHSH and LQKENI. The CDR3 length is 14 residues. Partitioning of CD4+ cells yielded a CD45RA+ naive subset and a CD45RA-negative memory subset. This clone was counted a single time. Antigen: not known. The same CDR3 arises from other DNA sequences in this sample as well. The chain employs TRBV18 and TRBJ2-7; 9 bases align to TRBD1. The clonotype comes from a man under 40 in good health. The sample consisted of naive CD4+ T cells sorted from blood. Subset of the sample: CD45RA+ positively selected. Here the CDR3 reads CASSPLGQGNEQYF. The CDR3 nucleotides read TGTGCCAGCTCACCACTCGGACAGGGGAACGAGCAGTACTTC.